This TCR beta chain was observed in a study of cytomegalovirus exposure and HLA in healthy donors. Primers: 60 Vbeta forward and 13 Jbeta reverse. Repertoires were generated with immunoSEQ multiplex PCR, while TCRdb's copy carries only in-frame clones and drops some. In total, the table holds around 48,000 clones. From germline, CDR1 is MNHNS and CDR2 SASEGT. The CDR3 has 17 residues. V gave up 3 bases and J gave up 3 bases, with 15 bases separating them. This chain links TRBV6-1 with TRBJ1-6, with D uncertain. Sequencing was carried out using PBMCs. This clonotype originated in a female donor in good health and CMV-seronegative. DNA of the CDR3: TGTGCCAGCAGTGAGTTGGGCAGCACCTTCTATAATTCACCCCTCCACTTT. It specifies CASSELGSTFYNSPLHF.